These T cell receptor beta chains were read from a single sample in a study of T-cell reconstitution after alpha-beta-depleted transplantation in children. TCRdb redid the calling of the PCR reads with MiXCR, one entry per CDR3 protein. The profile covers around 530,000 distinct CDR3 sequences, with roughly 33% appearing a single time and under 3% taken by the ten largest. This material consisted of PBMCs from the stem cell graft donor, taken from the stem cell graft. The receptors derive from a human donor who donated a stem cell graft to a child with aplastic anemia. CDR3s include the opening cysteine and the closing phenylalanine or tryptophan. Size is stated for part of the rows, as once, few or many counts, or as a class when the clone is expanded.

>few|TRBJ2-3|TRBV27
CASSWAGEPDTQYF
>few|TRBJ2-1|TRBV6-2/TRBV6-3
CASVLGGSLAYNEQFF
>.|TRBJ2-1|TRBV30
CAWSVWTSAHNEQFF
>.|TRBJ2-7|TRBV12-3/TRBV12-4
CASSRQGIEQYF
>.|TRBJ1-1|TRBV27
CASRKVSGWTNTEAFF
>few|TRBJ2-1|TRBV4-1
CASSQSGTMYNEQFF
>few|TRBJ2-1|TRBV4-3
CASSQGPYNEQFF
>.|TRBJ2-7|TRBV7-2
CASSSQGPYEQYF
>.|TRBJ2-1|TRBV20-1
CSAIRRLAGNEQFF
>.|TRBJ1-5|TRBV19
CANKGTGHLSNQPQHF
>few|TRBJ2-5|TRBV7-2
CASSTTGGRETQYF
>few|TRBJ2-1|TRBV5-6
CASSGGFGNEQFF
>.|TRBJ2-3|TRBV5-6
CASSLGWGGRVSDTQYF
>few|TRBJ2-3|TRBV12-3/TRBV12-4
CASSDGTSRRVSDTQYF
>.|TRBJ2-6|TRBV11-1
CASSFSPGTGTQPGANVLTF
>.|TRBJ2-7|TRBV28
CASSGSHYEQYF
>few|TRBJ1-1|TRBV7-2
CASSLEMGVRNEAFF
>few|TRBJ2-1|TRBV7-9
CASSLGALWGGQFF
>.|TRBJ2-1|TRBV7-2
CASSPMGGRGNEQFF
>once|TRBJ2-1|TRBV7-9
CASSTLAGAYNEQFF
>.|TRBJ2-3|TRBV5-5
CASSFQKTITDTQYF
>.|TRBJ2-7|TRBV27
CASSPATGPIYEQYF
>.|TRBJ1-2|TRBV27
CASSLWGGLGGYTF
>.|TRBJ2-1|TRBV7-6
CASSLGWENEQFF
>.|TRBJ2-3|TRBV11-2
CASSLHLARDTQYF
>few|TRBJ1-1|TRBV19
CASSILPGTSLSTEAFF
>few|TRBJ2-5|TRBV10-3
CAISVSPQETQYF
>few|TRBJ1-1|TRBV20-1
CSAGEGGGTEAFF
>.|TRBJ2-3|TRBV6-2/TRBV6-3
CASSYSINPGTKTDTQYF
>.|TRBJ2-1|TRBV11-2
CASSLSGRLAGVYNEQFF
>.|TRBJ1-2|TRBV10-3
CAISAAYPSSNYGYTF
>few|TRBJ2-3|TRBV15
CATSRVARAVDTQYF
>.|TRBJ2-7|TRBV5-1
CASSLRDYLSYEQYF
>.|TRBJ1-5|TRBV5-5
CASSLMGGENQPQHF
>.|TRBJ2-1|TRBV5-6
CASSPRGGAGYNEQFF
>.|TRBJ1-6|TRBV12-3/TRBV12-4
CASSLARTGASPLHF
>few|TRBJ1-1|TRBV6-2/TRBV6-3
CATATGLNTEAFF